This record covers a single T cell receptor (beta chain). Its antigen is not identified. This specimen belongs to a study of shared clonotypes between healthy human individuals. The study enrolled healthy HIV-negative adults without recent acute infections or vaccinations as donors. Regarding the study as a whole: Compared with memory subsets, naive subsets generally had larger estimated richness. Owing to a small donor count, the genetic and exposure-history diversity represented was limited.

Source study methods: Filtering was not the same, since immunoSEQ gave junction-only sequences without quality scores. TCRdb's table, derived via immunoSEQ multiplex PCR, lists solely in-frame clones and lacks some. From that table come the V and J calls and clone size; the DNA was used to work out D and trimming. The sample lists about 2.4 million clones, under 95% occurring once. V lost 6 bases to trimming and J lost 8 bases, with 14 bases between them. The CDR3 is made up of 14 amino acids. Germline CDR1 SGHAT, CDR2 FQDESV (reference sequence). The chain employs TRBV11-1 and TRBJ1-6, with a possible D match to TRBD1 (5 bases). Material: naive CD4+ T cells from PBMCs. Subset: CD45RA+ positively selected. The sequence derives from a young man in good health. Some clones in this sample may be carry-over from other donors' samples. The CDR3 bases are TGTGCCAGCAGTTGGACACCTATGGATTCACCCCTCCACTTT. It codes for CASSWTPMDSPLHF.